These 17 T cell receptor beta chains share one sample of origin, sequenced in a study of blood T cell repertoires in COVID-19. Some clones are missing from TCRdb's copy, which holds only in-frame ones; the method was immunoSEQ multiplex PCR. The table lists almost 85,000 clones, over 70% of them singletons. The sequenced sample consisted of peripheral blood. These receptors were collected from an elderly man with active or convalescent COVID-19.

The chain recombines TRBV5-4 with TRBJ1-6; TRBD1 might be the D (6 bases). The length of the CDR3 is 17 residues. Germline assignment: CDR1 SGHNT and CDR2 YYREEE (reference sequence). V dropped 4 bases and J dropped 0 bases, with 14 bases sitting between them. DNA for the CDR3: TGTGCCAGCAGCCGGGACAATCCAAGCTCCTATAATTCACCCCTCCACTTT. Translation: CASSRDNPSSYNSPLHF.

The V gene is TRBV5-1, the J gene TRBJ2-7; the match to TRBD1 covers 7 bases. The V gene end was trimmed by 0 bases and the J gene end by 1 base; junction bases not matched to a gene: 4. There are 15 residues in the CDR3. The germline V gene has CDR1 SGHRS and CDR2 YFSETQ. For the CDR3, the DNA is TGCGCCAGCAGCTTGGAGGGGGCGACGTCCTACGAGCAGTACTTC. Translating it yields CASSLEGATSYEQYF.

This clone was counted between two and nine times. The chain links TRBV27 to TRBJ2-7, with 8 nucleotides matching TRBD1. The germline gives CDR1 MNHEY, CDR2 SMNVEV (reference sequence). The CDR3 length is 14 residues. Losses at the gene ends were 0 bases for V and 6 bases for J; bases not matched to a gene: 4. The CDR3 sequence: CASSLSLTGVEQYF. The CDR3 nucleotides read TGTGCCAGCAGTTTATCGCTGACAGGGGTCGAGCAGTACTTC.

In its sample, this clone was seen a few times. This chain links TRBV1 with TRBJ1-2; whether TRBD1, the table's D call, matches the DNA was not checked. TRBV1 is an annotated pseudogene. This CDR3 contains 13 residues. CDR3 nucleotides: TGCACCAGCAGCCTTCAGGGGTGGAGTGGCTACACCTTC. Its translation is CTSSLQGWSGYTF.

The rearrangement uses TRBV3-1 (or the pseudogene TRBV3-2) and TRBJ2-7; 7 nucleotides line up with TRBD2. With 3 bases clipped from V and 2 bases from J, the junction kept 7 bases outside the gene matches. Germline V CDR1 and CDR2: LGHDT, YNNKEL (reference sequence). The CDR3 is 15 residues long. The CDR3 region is CASSQREGNTYEQYF. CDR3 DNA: TGTGCCAGCAGCCAGAGGGAGGGGAACACCTACGAGCAGTACTTC.

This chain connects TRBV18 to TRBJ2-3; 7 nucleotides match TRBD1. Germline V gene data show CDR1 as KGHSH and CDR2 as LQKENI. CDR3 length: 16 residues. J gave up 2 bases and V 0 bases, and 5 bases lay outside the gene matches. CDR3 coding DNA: TGTGCCAGCTCACCACCTTTGGGACAGAACACAGATACGCAGTATTTT. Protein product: CASSPPLGQNTDTQYF.

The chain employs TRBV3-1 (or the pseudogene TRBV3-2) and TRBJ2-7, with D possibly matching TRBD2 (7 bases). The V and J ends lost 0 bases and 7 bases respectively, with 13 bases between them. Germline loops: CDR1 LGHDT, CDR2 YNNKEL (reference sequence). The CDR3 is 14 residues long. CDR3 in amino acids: CASSQDAGAREQYF. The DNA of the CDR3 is TGTGCCAGCAGCCAAGATGCGGGGGCTCGTGAGCAGTACTTC.

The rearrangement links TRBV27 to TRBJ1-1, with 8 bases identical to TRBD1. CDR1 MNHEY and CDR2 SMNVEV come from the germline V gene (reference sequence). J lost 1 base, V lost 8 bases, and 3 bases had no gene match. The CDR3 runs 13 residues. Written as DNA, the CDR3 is TGTGCCAGCCGGACAGGGAAGAACACTGAAGCTTTCTTT. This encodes CASRTGKNTEAFF.

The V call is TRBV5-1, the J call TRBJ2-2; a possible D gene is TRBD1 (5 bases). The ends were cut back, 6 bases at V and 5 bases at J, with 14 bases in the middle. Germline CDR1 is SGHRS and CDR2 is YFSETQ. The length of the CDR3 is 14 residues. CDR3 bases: TGCGCCAGCAATTTTGACAGAGGAACCGGGGAGCTGTTTTTT. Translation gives CASNFDRGTGELFF.

CDR3 bases: TGTGCCAGCAGCACCAACAGGGGGCTGGGCACAGATACGCAGTATTTT. This gives the protein CASSTNRGLGTDTQYF. This chain links TRBV7-3 with TRBJ2-3; 9 nucleotides align to TRBD1. The CDR3 consists of 16 residues. The V gene's germline CDR1 is SGHTA and CDR2 FQGTGA. V gave up 5 bases and J gave up 1 base; unmatched junction bases: 7.

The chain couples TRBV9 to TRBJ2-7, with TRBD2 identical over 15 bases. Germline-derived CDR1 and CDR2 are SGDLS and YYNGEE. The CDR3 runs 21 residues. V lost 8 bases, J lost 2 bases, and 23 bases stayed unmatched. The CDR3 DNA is TGTGCCAGGAAGCCGGGACTAGCGGGAGGCCCGCCAGGCCTGAGGACCTACGAGCAGTACTTC. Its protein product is CARKPGLAGGPPGLRTYEQYF.

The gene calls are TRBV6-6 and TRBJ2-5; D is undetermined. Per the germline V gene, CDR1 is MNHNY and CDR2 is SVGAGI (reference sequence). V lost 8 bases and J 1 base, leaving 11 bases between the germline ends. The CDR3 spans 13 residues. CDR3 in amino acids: CASRFTPQETQYF. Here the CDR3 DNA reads TGTGCCAGCCGCTTTACTCCCCAAGAGACCCAGTACTTC.

CDR3 coding DNA: TGTGCCAGCAAGATAGCGGGAGGCGTAGAGACCCAGTACTTC. Encoded protein: CASKIAGGVETQYF. The V gene is TRBV28, the J gene TRBJ2-5; TRBD2 matches 10 bases. The junction had 6 bases not matched to a gene; V was cut back by 7 bases and J by 4 bases. The CDR3 length is 14 residues. In germline, CDR1 is MDHEN, CDR2 SYDVKM.

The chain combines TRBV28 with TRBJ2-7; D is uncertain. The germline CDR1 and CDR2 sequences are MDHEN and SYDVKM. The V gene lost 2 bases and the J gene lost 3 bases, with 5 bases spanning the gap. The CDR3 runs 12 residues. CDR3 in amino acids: CASSLNRYEQYF. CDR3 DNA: TGTGCCAGCAGTTTAAATCGCTACGAGCAGTACTTC.

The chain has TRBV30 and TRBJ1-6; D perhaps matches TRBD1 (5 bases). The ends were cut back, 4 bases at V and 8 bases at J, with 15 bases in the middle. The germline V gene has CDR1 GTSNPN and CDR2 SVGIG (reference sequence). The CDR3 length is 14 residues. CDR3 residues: CAWTLRGGYSPLHF. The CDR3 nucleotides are TGTGCCTGGACCCTTAGGGGCGGATATTCACCCCTCCACTTT. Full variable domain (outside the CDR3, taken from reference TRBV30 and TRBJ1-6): SQTIHQWPATLVQPVGSPLSLECTVEGTSNPNLYWYRQAAGRGLQLLFYSVGIGQISSEVPQNLSASRPQDRQFILSSKKLLLSDSGFYLCAWTLRGGYSPLHFGNGTRLTVT.

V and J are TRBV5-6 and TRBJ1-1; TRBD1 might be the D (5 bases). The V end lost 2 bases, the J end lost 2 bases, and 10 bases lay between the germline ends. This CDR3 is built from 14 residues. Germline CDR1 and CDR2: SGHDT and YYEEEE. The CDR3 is CASSFTGPNTEAFF. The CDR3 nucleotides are TGTGCCAGCAGCTTTACAGGTCCAAACACTGAAGCTTTCTTT. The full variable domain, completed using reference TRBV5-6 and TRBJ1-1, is DAGVTQSPTHLIKTRGQQVTLRCSPKSGHDTVSWYQQALGQGPQFIFQYYEEEERQRGNFPDRFSGHQFPNYSSELNVNALLLGDSALYLCASSFTGPNTEAFFGQGTRLTVV.

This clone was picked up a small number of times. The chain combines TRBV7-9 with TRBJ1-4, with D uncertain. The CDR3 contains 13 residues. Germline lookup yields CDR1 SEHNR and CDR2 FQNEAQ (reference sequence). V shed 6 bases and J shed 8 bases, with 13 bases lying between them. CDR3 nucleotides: TGTGCCAGCAGTCTGGGAGCTCAAGAAAAACTGTTTTTT. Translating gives CASSLGAQEKLFF.